The clone carrying this TCR beta chain was counted at least ten times. What it binds is not known. The sample comes from a study of T cell repertoires in cytomegalovirus infection. Whole-study context: CMV infection and matching HLA type were both indicated by public TCR beta signatures.

The CDR3 is 13 residues long. The V end was cut by 2 bases, the J end by 2 bases, with 7 bases between. Germline V gene sequence: CDR1 SGHTA, CDR2 FQGNSA. Study-level points and caveats: HLA-C-restricted CMV-specific TCR beta clonotypes were dominant in the ex vivo response. Identification of carriers of CMV plus the relevant HLA was achieved through cumulative public TCR beta family frequency.

TCRdb reprocessed the reads with MiXCR, giving one entry per CDR3 protein. The data contain hundreds of thousands of distinct CDR3 sequences, 24% of them singletons. The source is a human donor in good health (CMV status not recorded). Some clones in this sample may be carry-over from other donors' samples. Sequencing input: CD8+ T cells from PBMCs. The rearrangement links TRBV7-2 to TRBJ2-7; D is unresolved. The CDR3 sequence is CASSLWETYEQYV. Here the CDR3 DNA reads TGTGCCAGCAGCTTATGGGAAACCTACGAGCAGTACGTC.